A single sample gave rise to the 28 T cell receptor beta chains below, sequenced in a study of T cell repertoires in cytomegalovirus infection. One entry per CDR3 protein, called by TCRdb with MiXCR from the reads. This repertoire shows about 890,000 distinct CDR3 sequences, around 30% found once; its top ten account for over 13%. No antigen has been identified for these receptors. The sample consisted of cultured CD8+ T cells from PBMCs, taken from culture after CMV antigen stimulation. Every receptor here comes from a human donor in good health (CMV status not recorded). Some clones in this sample may be carry-over from other donors' samples.

This clonotype was observed a few times. The chain combines TRBV19 with TRBJ1-6; unclear D gene. The length of the CDR3 is 13 residues. Germline CDR1 and CDR2: LNHDA and SQIVND (reference sequence). Trimming removed 3 bases from V and 9 bases from J, with 9 bases in between. The CDR3 spells CASSISQASPLHF. CDR3 bases: TGTGCCAGTAGTATCTCCCAGGCTTCACCCCTCCACTTT.

The chain is built from TRBV20-1 and TRBJ1-1; D ambiguous. The CDR3 extends over 13 amino acids. V was shortened by 0 bases and J by 7 bases, with 12 bases between the two germline ends. The V gene's germline CDR1 is DFQATT and CDR2 SNEGSKA (reference sequence). CDR3 bases: TGCAGTGCTAGAGATGGGGAAAACGGTGAAGCTTTCTTT. Protein product: CSARDGENGEAFF.

The chain is built from TRBV2 and TRBJ2-7; maybe TRBD2 (5 bases). V was clipped by 1 base and J by 9 bases, with 19 bases between them. The germline gives CDR1 SNHLY, CDR2 FYNNEI. This CDR3 is built from 15 residues. In nucleotides, the CDR3 is TGTGCCAGCAGTGAAGGGAGGCAGGCCTTCCCCGGGCAGTACTTC. This encodes CASSEGRQAFPGQYF. The whole variable domain, filled in from reference TRBV2 and TRBJ2-7, reads EPEVTQTPSHQVTQMGQEVILRCVPISNHLYFYWYRQILGQKVEFLVSFYNNEISEKSEIFDDQFSVERPDGSNFTLKIRSTKLEDSAMYFCASSEGRQAFPGQYFGPGTRLTVT.

Ten or more counts support this clonotype. The rearrangement uses TRBV7-4 and TRBJ1-2; the match to TRBD1 covers 7 bases. Trimming took 5 bases from V and 6 from J; bases not matched to a gene: 6. CDR3 length equals 13 residues. Germline assignment: CDR1 SGHVT and CDR2 SQSDAQ. DNA of the CDR3: TGTGCCAGCAGCCGGGACAGAGGGGATGGCTACACCTTC. Translated: CASSRDRGDGYTF.

This clonotype has more than one count but fewer than ten. The chain combines TRBV20-1 with TRBJ1-1, with 7 bases that match TRBD1. The junction had 7 bases not matched to a gene; V was cut back by 0 bases and J by 0 bases. The V gene's germline CDR1 is DFQATT and CDR2 SNEGSKA (reference sequence). The CDR3 runs to 16 residues. Here the CDR3 DNA reads TGCAGTGCTAGAGATGTTCGACAGGGAATGAACACTGAAGCTTTCTTT. As protein: CSARDVRQGMNTEAFF.

The gene calls are TRBV4-1 and TRBJ2-1, with D tentatively TRBD2 (7 bases). Germline lookup yields CDR1 MGHRA and CDR2 YSYEKL. This CDR3 has 14 amino acids. V shed 3 bases and J shed 7 bases, with 13 bases lying between them. The CDR3 sequence is CASSQGGGKNEQFF. The DNA for the CDR3 is TGCGCCAGCAGCCAGGGGGGGGGCAAGAATGAGCAGTTCTTC.

V usage is TRBV2 and J usage is TRBJ2-3, with D unresolved. Germline values: CDR1 SNHLY, CDR2 FYNNEI. With 9 bases removed from V and 1 base from J, the gap between germline ends came to 14 bases. The CDR3 is 14 amino acids. The CDR3 bases are TGTGCCAGGCGCCGGGCCCTAGGCACAGATACGCAGTATTTT. This codes for CARRRALGTDTQYF.

The chain is built from TRBV2 and TRBJ2-7; TRBD1 matches at 11 bases. Germline V gene data show CDR1 as SNHLY and CDR2 as FYNNEI. J lost 3 bases, V lost 8 bases, and 9 bases had no gene match. The CDR3 sequence is 15 residues long. In DNA form, the CDR3 reads TGTGCCAGCCCTCCGGGACAGGGGGTCATCTACGAGCAGTACTTC. Protein sequence: CASPPGQGVIYEQYF.

This clonotype was detected many times. The chain is built from TRBV7-2 and TRBJ2-1; 9 bases fit TRBD2. This CDR3 region has 17 residues. Germline values: CDR1 SGHTA, CDR2 FQGNSA. V was clipped by 1 base and J by 0 bases; unmatched bases: 4. The CDR3 sequence: CASSLGRGGFSYNEQFF. The DNA of the CDR3 is TGTGCCAGCAGCTTAGGGCGGGGGGGATTCTCCTACAATGAGCAGTTCTTC.

The J gene is TRBJ2-7, the V gene TRBV27; D possibly matches TRBD1 or TRBD2 (5 bases each). Per the germline V gene, CDR1 is MNHEY and CDR2 is SMNVEV (reference sequence). CDR3 length equals 14 residues. V dropped 6 bases and J dropped 6 bases, with 18 bases sitting between them. CDR3 loop: CASSLKRGFGEQYV. For the CDR3, the DNA is TGTGCCAGCAGCCTTAAGAGGGGTTTTGGCGAGCAGTACGTC.

The genes are TRBV6-5 and TRBJ2-1, with a possible D match to TRBD2 (6 bases). This CDR3 has 17 amino acids. The V gene's germline CDR1 is MNHEY and CDR2 SVGAGI. Trimming cost V 8 bases and J 3 bases, with 23 bases left between them. CDR3 loop: CASSNGLAGTFYNEQFF. The DNA for the CDR3 is TGTGCCAGCTCTAATGGTCTTGCGGGGACCTTCTACAATGAGCAGTTCTTC.

This clonotype was recorded a few times. V gene TRBV7-3 combines with J gene TRBJ2-6; weak D call: TRBD2 (5 bases). Between the trimmed V and J ends, which lost 5 bases and 0 bases, there was a span of 8 bases. CDR3 length: 15 amino acids. Germline V gene sequence: CDR1 SGHTA, CDR2 FQGTGA. The CDR3 region has the DNA TGTGCCAGCAGCCCCGGGGACTCTGGGGCCAACGTCCTGACTTTC. It is translated as CASSPGDSGANVLTF.

This clonotype has at least ten counts. The chain recombines TRBV28 with TRBJ2-7; no reliable D call. V dropped 6 bases and J dropped 3 bases, with 12 bases sitting between them. The CDR3 is made up of 13 amino acids. The germline V gene encodes CDR1 MDHEN and CDR2 SYDVKM. The CDR3 loop is CASSLNLGYEQYV. CDR3 nucleotide sequence: TGTGCCAGCAGCTTAAATCTCGGCTACGAGCAGTACGTC.

This rearrangement joins TRBV2 to TRBJ1-3, with 7 bases matching TRBD1. The J segment lost 10 bases and the V segment lost 3 bases, leaving 6 bases of the junction unmatched. Germline V gives CDR1 SNHLY, CDR2 FYNNEI. The CDR3 loop spans 13 amino acids. CDR3 nucleotides: TGTGCCAGCAGTGAGGGACAGATAGGAACCATATATTTT. Residues: CASSEGQIGTIYF. The whole variable domain, filled in from reference TRBV2 and TRBJ1-3, reads EPEVTQTPSHQVTQMGQEVILRCVPISNHLYFYWYRQILGQKVEFLVSFYNNEISEKSEIFDDQFSVERPDGSNFTLKIRSTKLEDSAMYFCASSEGQIGTIYFGEGSWLTVV.

CDR3 region: CASSAGGPLSSYNEQFF. The CDR3, as DNA: TGTGCCAGCAGTGCGGGGGGCCCCCTGAGCTCCTACAATGAGCAGTTCTTC. The chain is built from TRBV6-2 or TRBV6-3 and TRBJ2-1; 8 nucleotides line up with TRBD2. V lost 5 bases, J lost 0 bases, and 9 bases stayed unmatched. Germline V CDR1 and CDR2: MNHEY, SVGEGT. This CDR3 comprises 17 residues.

The chain couples TRBV10-3 to TRBJ2-7, with D unclear. Germline CDR1 and CDR2: ENHRY and SYGVKD. Trimming cost V 0 bases and J 4 bases, with 4 bases left between them. The CDR3 consists of 12 residues. CDR3 DNA: TGTGCCATCAGTGAGTCGACGTACGAGCAGTACTTC. It encodes CAISESTYEQYF.

The V and J genes are TRBV27 and TRBJ2-7; D possibly corresponds to TRBD2 (6 bases). This CDR3 comprises 17 residues. V was clipped by 4 bases and J by 4 bases, with 23 bases between them. Germline V gives CDR1 MNHEY, CDR2 SMNVEV (reference sequence). For the CDR3, the DNA is TGTGCCAGCAGTTCATTTTACCCCAGGGCCAGCGGGTACGAGCAGTACGTC. Encoded protein: CASSSFYPRASGYEQYV.

This sequence joins TRBV15 and TRBJ2-6; no clear D gene. CDR3 length equals 17 residues. Germline assignment: CDR1 LNHNV and CDR2 YYDKDF (reference sequence). Trimming shortened V by 0 bases and J by 0 bases, and 9 bases separated the two germline ends. CDR3 sequence reads: CATSRDSTASGANVLTF. CDR3 DNA: TGTGCCACCAGCAGAGATAGTACGGCCTCTGGGGCCAACGTCCTGACTTTC.

The table lists this clonotype with a count of one. The rearrangement links TRBV6-8 to TRBJ1-1; maybe TRBD1 (5 bases). The V end lost 6 bases, the J end lost 3 bases, and 14 bases lay between the germline ends. CDR3 length: 14 amino acids. Germline CDR1 and CDR2: MNHGY and SAAAGT. The CDR3 loop reads CASREGDSDTEAFF. The CDR3 region has the DNA TGTGCCAGCAGGGAGGGAGACAGCGACACTGAAGCTTTCTTT.

Only a few counts were recorded for this clonotype. The chain combines TRBV7-6 with TRBJ2-3; 8 positions agree with TRBD2. Germline lookup yields CDR1 SGHVS and CDR2 FNYEAQ. Trimming cost V 4 bases and J 0 bases; bases outside gene matches: 3. The CDR3 runs to 15 residues. The CDR3 nucleotides are TGTGCCAGCAGCTCATCTAGCGGGAGCACAGATACGCAGTATTTT. It specifies CASSSSSGSTDTQYF.

This chain links TRBV7-6 with TRBJ2-5, with a possible D match to TRBD2 (6 bases). The CDR3 has 14 residues. Trimming pared 8 bases from V and 4 bases from J, leaving 17 bases between. Germline V gene data show CDR1 as SGHVS and CDR2 as FNYEAQ. The CDR3 spells CASALTSTRETQYF. CDR3 nucleotides: TGTGCCAGCGCCCTTACTAGCACCAGAGAGACCCAGTACTTC.

This clonotype was detected many times. This chain joins TRBV12-3 or TRBV12-4 and TRBJ1-4; D gene unclear. The CDR3 loop spans 17 amino acids. V was cut by 7 bases and J by 1 base, with 19 bases left in between. The CDR3 DNA reads as TGTGCCAGCACTCAAAGGGTCAAAGCTGGAACTAATGAAAAACTGTTTTTT. Translated: CASTQRVKAGTNEKLFF.

As to this clonotype: With a much larger clone just one base away, this may be a read error. The J gene is TRBJ2-5, the V gene TRBV6-2 or TRBV6-3; no definite D call. The CDR3 runs to 12 residues. Trimming cost V 2 bases and J 4 bases, with 5 bases left between them. CDR1 is MNHEY, CDR2 SVGEGT, per germline. The CDR3: CASSYVGETQYF. In nucleotides, the CDR3 is TGTGCCAGCAGTTACGTGGGAGAGACCCAGTACTTC.

This clonotype was seen more than once but under ten times. V is TRBV7-9 and J is TRBJ1-2; D might be TRBD1 (5 bases). Germline CDR1 is SEHNR and CDR2 is FQNEAQ (reference sequence). Between the trimmed V and J ends, which lost 0 bases and 5 bases, there was a span of 10 bases. The CDR3 totals 14 residues. CDR3 nucleotides: TGTGCCAGCAGCTTAGCCTCAGGGCTATATGGCTACACCTTC. It is translated as CASSLASGLYGYTF.

This clonotype was found once. The chain carries TRBV4-1 and TRBJ2-1; possibly TRBD1 for D (6 bases). V lost 1 base to trimming and J lost 5 bases, with 15 bases between them. The CDR3 is made up of 16 amino acids. Germline CDR1 is MGHRA and CDR2 is YSYEKL. The CDR3 sequence: CASSQGRDTMHNEQFF. The CDR3 DNA follows: TGCGCCAGCAGCCAAGGCCGGGACACAATGCACAATGAGCAGTTCTTC.

This clonotype has a handful of counts. V usage is TRBV7-9 and J usage is TRBJ2-7, with D perhaps TRBD2 (5 bases). V lost 5 bases, J lost 7 bases, and 15 bases lay in between. Germline V gene lookup returns CDR1 SEHNR and CDR2 FQNEAQ (reference sequence). The CDR3 is 13 amino acids. The CDR3 reads CASSGSGSGEQYF. CDR3 coding DNA: TGTGCCAGCAGCGGCTCGGGATCTGGGGAGCAGTACTTC. Filled out from reference TRBV7-9 and TRBJ2-7, the complete variable domain reads DTGVSQNPRHKITKRGQNVTFRCDPISEHNRLYWYRQTLGQGPEFLTYFQNEAQLEKSRLLSDRFSAERPKGSFSTLEIQRTEQGDSAMYLCASSGSGSGEQYFGPGTRLTVT.

A remark on this clonotype: The junction does not match germline at one end; this may be a read error. The chain links TRBV20-1 to TRBJ1-5; 10 positions match TRBD1. In germline, CDR1 is DFQATT, CDR2 SNEGSKA (reference sequence). The CDR3 loop spans 17 amino acids. The CDR3 loop reads CSTRKPGQGFGNQPQHF. The CDR3 DNA follows: TGCAGTACTAGAAAGCCGGGACAGGGGTTTGGGAATCAGCCCCAGCATTTT.

The chain links TRBV6-2 or TRBV6-3 to TRBJ2-7, with TRBD2 identical over 11 bases. With 0 bases clipped from V and 2 bases from J, the junction kept 3 bases outside the gene matches. Looked up from germline, CDR1 is MNHEY and CDR2 is SVGEGT. This CDR3 is built from 16 residues. CDR3 in DNA: TGTGCCAGCAGTTACTCTAAACTAGCGGGGGCCTACGAGCAGTACGTC. The encoded protein is CASSYSKLAGAYEQYV.